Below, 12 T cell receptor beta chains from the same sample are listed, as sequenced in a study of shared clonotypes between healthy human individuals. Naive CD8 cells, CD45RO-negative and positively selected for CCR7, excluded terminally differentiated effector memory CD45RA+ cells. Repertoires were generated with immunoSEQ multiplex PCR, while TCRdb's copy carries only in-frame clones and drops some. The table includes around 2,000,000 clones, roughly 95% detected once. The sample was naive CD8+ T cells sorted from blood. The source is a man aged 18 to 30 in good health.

CDR3 in amino acids: CASSFLAGQETQYF. DNA for the CDR3: TGTGCCAGCAGCTTCTTAGCGGGCCAAGAGACCCAGTACTTC. This chain joins TRBV7-8 and TRBJ2-5; 7 nucleotides line up with TRBD2. J gave up 1 base and V 3 bases, and 2 bases lay outside the gene matches. Germline CDR1 and CDR2: SGHVS and FQNEAQ. The CDR3 is 14 residues long.

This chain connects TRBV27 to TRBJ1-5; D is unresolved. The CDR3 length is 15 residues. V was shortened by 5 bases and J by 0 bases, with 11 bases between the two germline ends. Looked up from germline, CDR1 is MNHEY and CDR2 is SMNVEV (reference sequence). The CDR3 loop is CASSGLGNSNQPQHF. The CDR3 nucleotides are TGTGCCAGCAGTGGGCTGGGAAATAGCAATCAGCCCCAGCATTTT.

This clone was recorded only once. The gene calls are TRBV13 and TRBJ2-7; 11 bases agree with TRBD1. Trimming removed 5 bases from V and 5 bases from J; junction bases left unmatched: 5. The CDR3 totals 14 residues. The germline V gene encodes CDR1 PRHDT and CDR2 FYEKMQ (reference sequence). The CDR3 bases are TGTGCCAGCAGCCCAGGACAGGGGGCGGACGAGCAGTACTTC. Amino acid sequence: CASSPGQGADEQYF. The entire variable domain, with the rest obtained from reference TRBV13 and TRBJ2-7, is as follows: AAGVIQSPRHLIKEKRETATLKCYPIPRHDTVYWYQQGPGQDPQFLISFYEKMQSDKGSIPDRFSAQQFSDYHSELNMSSLELGDSALYFCASSPGQGADEQYFGPGTRLTVT.

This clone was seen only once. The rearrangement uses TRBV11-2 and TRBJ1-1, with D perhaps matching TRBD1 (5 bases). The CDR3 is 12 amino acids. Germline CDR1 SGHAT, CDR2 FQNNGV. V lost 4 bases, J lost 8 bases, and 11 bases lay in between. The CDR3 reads CASSSGGGEAFF. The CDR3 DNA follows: TGTGCCAGCAGCTCTGGGGGGGGAGAAGCTTTCTTT.

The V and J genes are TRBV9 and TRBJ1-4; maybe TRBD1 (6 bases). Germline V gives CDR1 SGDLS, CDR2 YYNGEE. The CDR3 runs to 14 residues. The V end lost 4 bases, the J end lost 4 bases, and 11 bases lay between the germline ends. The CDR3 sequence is CASSPGARNEKLFF. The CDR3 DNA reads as TGTGCCAGCAGCCCGGGGGCGCGTAATGAAAAACTGTTTTTT.

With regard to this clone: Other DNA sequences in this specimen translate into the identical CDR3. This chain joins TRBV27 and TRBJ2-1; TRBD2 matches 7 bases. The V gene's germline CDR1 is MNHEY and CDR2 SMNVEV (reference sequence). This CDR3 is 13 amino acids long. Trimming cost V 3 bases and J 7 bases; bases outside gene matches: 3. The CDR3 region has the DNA TGTGCCAGCAGTTTTGGGGGGGGGAATGAGCAGTTCTTC. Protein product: CASSFGGGNEQFF.

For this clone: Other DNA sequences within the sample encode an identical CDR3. CDR3 DNA sequence: TGTGCCAGCAGTCCCGGCACCTACGAGCAGTACTTC. The encoded protein is CASSPGTYEQYF. The chain couples TRBV27 to TRBJ2-7; no clear D. This CDR3 has 12 residues. Germline CDR1 MNHEY, CDR2 SMNVEV (reference sequence). Trimming cost V 5 bases and J 2 bases, with 7 bases left between them.

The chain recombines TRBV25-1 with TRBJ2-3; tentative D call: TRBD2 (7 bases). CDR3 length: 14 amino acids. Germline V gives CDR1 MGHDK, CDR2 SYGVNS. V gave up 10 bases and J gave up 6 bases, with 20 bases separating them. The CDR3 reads CATLGRGPFDTQYF. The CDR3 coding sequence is TGTGCCACCCTGGGGCGGGGGCCTTTCGATACGCAGTATTTT.

CDR3 sequence reads: CASSQDLGVGHEKLFF. CDR3 DNA sequence: TGTGCCAGCAGCCAAGATCTGGGAGTCGGGCATGAAAAACTGTTTTTT. J is TRBJ1-4 and V is TRBV14; no reliable D call. Germline assignment: CDR1 SGHDN and CDR2 FVKESK. Trimming took off 0 bases at V and 6 bases at J, with 14 bases between the two ends. The CDR3 is 16 residues long.

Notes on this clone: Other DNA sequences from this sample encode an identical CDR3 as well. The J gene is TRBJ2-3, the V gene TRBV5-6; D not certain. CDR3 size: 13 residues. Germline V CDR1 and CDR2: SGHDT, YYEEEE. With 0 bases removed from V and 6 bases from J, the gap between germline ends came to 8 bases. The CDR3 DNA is TGTGCCAGCAGCTTGGCCGGGTTGGATACGCAGTATTTT. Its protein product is CASSLAGLDTQYF.

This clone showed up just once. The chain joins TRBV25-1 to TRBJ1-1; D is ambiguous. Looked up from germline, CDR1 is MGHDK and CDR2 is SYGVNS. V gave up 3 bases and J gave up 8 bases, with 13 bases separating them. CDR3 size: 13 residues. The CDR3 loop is CASSDSRLGEAFF. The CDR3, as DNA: TGTGCCAGCAGTGACTCGCGATTGGGAGAAGCTTTCTTT. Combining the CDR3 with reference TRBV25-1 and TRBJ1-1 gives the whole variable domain EADIYQTPRYLVIGTGKKITLECSQTMGHDKMYWYQQDPGMELHLIHYSYGVNSTEKGDLSSESTVSRIRTEHFPLTLESARPSHTSQYLCASSDSRLGEAFFGQGTRLTVV.

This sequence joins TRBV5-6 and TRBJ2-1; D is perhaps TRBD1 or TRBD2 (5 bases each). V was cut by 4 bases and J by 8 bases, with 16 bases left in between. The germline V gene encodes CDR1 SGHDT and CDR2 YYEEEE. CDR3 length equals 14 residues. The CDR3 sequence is CASSPGTTADEQFF. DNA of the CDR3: TGTGCCAGCAGCCCCGGGACGACAGCAGATGAGCAGTTCTTC.